These 15 T cell receptor beta chains were all obtained from the same sample, sequenced in a study of blood T cell repertoires in COVID-19. Measured with immunoSEQ multiplex PCR; TCRdb has only the in-frame clones, and not every one. Among roughly 440,000 clones listed, about 91% were seen once. The sample comprised peripheral blood. These TCRs come from a woman aged 45 to 65 with COVID-19, enrolled during active disease.

The chain joins TRBV5-6 to TRBJ2-2; weak D call: TRBD1 (6 bases). V lost 0 bases and J lost 4, with 7 bases in between. The CDR3 spans 14 residues. The V gene's germline CDR1 is SGHDT and CDR2 YYEEEE. This CDR3 reads CASSLVGGTGELFF. The CDR3 DNA reads as TGTGCCAGCAGCTTGGTAGGGGGCACCGGGGAGCTGTTTTTT. Based on the CDR3 plus reference TRBV5-6 and TRBJ2-2, the full variable domain is DAGVTQSPTHLIKTRGQQVTLRCSPKSGHDTVSWYQQALGQGPQFIFQYYEEEERQRGNFPDRFSGHQFPNYSSELNVNALLLGDSALYLCASSLVGGTGELFFGEGSRLTVL.

The CDR3 region is CASSPSLTEAFF. The DNA for the CDR3 is TGTGCCAGCAGTCCGTCCCTCACTGAAGCTTTCTTT. The rearrangement links TRBV6-6 to TRBJ1-1; D is ambiguous. The V and J ends lost 5 bases and 4 bases respectively, with 8 bases between them. Germline V gene sequence: CDR1 MNHNY, CDR2 SVGAGI (reference sequence). The CDR3 totals 12 residues.

This chain links TRBV9 with TRBJ1-1; possible D gene TRBD1, 6 bases. The CDR3 spans 14 residues. Germline assignment: CDR1 SGDLS and CDR2 YYNGEE. The V and J ends lost 0 bases and 4 bases respectively, with 10 bases between them. The CDR3: CASSVEGGGTEAFF. CDR3 sequence (DNA): TGTGCCAGCAGCGTAGAGGGAGGGGGCACTGAAGCTTTCTTT.

This clone showed up just once. The genes are TRBV5-1 and TRBJ2-7, with TRBD2 as a possible D gene (5 bases). The ends were cut back, 1 base at V and 1 base at J, with 9 bases in the middle. Per germline, CDR1 SGHRS and CDR2 YFSETQ. This CDR3 contains 14 residues. CDR3 region: CASSLRGTSYEQYF. The CDR3 nucleotides are TGCGCCAGCAGCTTGCGGGGTACTTCCTACGAGCAGTACTTC.

The rearrangement links TRBV7-3 to TRBJ2-7, with 9 bases aligning to TRBD1. J was trimmed by 3 bases and V by 1 base; bases with no gene match: 4. The CDR3 extends over 15 amino acids. CDR1 is SGHTA and CDR2 is FQGTGA in the germline V gene. This CDR3 reads CASSLIAGQGYEQYF. CDR3 nucleotide sequence: TGTGCCAGCAGCTTAATCGCGGGACAGGGCTACGAGCAGTACTTC.

This clone was observed a single time. V gene TRBV6-6 combines with J gene TRBJ2-7; no clear D gene. Germline V CDR1 and CDR2: MNHNY, SVGAGI (reference sequence). Trimming cost V 1 base and J 2 bases, with 9 bases left between them. This CDR3 comprises 14 residues. Written as DNA, the CDR3 is TGTGCCAGCAGTTACTTTCCCAACACCTACGAGCAGTACTTC. This encodes CASSYFPNTYEQYF.

The chain uses TRBV19 and TRBJ1-4; D unresolved. V lost 3 bases to trimming and J lost 8 bases, with 16 bases between them. Germline V gene data show CDR1 as LNHDA and CDR2 as SQIVND (reference sequence). The CDR3 runs to 15 residues. This CDR3 is CASSIRPSGGEKLFF. The CDR3 DNA sequence: TGTGCCAGTAGTATCAGACCGTCCGGCGGGGAAAAACTGTTTTTT.

This chain links TRBV27 with TRBJ1-1; perhaps TRBD1 as D (5 bases). With 5 bases removed from V and 0 bases from J, the gap between germline ends came to 7 bases. Germline V gene data show CDR1 as MNHEY and CDR2 as SMNVEV (reference sequence). This CDR3 is built from 13 residues. CDR3 loop: CASSRDLNTEAFF. CDR3 nucleotide sequence: TGTGCCAGCAGTCGGGACTTGAACACTGAAGCTTTCTTT.

V is TRBV2 and J is TRBJ2-7; the match to TRBD1 covers 7 bases. The junction had 8 bases not matched to a gene; V was cut back by 6 bases and J by 3 bases. Germline lookup yields CDR1 SNHLY and CDR2 FYNNEI. CDR3 length: 14 residues. The CDR3 is CASRRTGTGYEQYF. The CDR3 DNA is TGTGCCAGCAGAAGGACAGGAACCGGCTACGAGCAGTACTTC. Looking up the rest from reference TRBV2 and TRBJ2-7 gives the full variable domain: EPEVTQTPSHQVTQMGQEVILRCVPISNHLYFYWYRQILGQKVEFLVSFYNNEISEKSEIFDDQFSVERPDGSNFTLKIRSTKLEDSAMYFCASRRTGTGYEQYFGPGTRLTVT.

In nucleotides, the CDR3 is TGTGCCAGCAGACTAGGGGGCGCTGGGGCCAACGTCCTGACTTTC. It yields the protein CASRLGGAGANVLTF. This rearrangement joins TRBV28 to TRBJ2-6, with TRBD1 matching 7 bases. Germline CDR1 reads MDHEN; CDR2 reads SYDVKM. With V trimmed by 6 bases and J by 2 bases, 4 bases remained unmatched. The CDR3 length is 15 residues.

The rearrangement joins TRBV6-5 to TRBJ1-2; D is undetermined. V dropped 10 bases and J dropped 0 bases, with 18 bases sitting between them. The CDR3 runs to 15 residues. The germline V gene has CDR1 MNHEY and CDR2 SVGAGI. CDR3 nucleotides: TGTGCCACCCTGAAGAGGCCCGAAGCTAACTATGGCTACACCTTC. As protein: CATLKRPEANYGYTF.

This chain links TRBV6-5 with TRBJ1-1; D remains ambiguous. CDR3 length equals 13 residues. V was pared by 6 bases and J by 5 bases, with 13 bases between. The germline CDR1 and CDR2 sequences are MNHEY and SVGAGI. The CDR3 loop is CASRPSGLTEAFF. As DNA, the CDR3 is TGTGCCAGCAGGCCAAGTGGCCTGACTGAAGCTTTCTTT.

V is TRBV10-3 and J is TRBJ2-7; 7 bases fit TRBD1. The V segment lost 5 bases and the J segment 0 bases; nucleotides outside the gene matches: 7. Looked up from germline, CDR1 is ENHRY and CDR2 is SYGVKD. CDR3 size: 15 residues. For the CDR3, the DNA is TGTGCCATCAGTCCGCAGGGACAGACCTCCTACGAGCAGTACTTC. This encodes CAISPQGQTSYEQYF.

Concerning this clone itself: The same CDR3 arises from other DNA sequences in this sample as well. This rearrangement joins TRBV25-1 to TRBJ2-5, with D hard to call. V was shortened by 5 bases and J by 4 bases, with 5 bases between the two germline ends. Germline assignment: CDR1 MGHDK and CDR2 SYGVNS. This CDR3 is 11 amino acids long. This CDR3 is CASSPGETQYF. As DNA, the CDR3 is TGTGCCAGCAGTCCCGGAGAGACCCAGTACTTC.

This chain connects TRBV19 to TRBJ1-4; a possible D gene is TRBD1 (5 bases). Trimming left V 2 bases short and J 3 bases short, with 16 bases between. The germline CDR1 and CDR2 sequences are LNHDA and SQIVND (reference sequence). CDR3 length equals 17 residues. CDR3 sequence reads: CASSIPQDTRANEKLFF. The CDR3 DNA reads TGTGCCAGTAGTATACCCCAGGACACTCGAGCTAATGAAAAACTGTTTTTT.